What follows describes a single T cell receptor (beta chain). Its specificity is unknown. Researchers ran immunoSEQ v3.0 at survey level. TCRdb keeps only in-frame clones here, not all; method: immunoSEQ multiplex PCR. The sample yields over 20,000 clones, approximately 84% seen once. Each HIV-infected participant was given treatment in the United States. The data were taken from a study of long-term antiretroviral therapy in people with HIV. Overall study results and limits: Comparison with controls showed narrower CDR3 length ranges in HIV repertoires.

The starting material was unsorted PBMCs, obtained 0.5 years after starting antiretroviral therapy. The TCR was taken from a man between 18 and 35 years old with HIV.

CDR3 sequence reads: CASSQGWEANYGYTF. In nucleotides, the CDR3 is TGCGCCAGCAGCCAAGGCTGGGAAGCTAACTATGGCTACACCTTC. The V gene is TRBV4-1, the J gene TRBJ1-2; no reliable D call. The CDR3 totals 15 residues. Between the trimmed V and J ends, which lost 1 base and 0 bases, there was a span of 9 bases. Looked up from germline, CDR1 is MGHRA and CDR2 is YSYEKL.